Below, one T cell receptor beta chain is given with its context. CDR3 length: 16 amino acids. CDR1 and CDR2 from the germline V gene are SGDLS and YYNGEE. V lost 4 bases and J lost 3; bases outside the gene matches: 7. Under the authors' procedure: Estimates of nucleated cell counts were drawn from the amplification of reference gene primers. The table came from immunoSEQ multiplex PCR; TCRdb's copy has only in-frame clones and leaves some out. The DNA gave D and trimming, while V, J and clone size come from that table. This table has some 130,000 clones, about 78% appearing once. The record originates from a study of blood T cell repertoires in COVID-19. Whole-study context: Whether acute or convalescent, the COVID-19 samples came from the United States, Italy and Spain. T cells, B-cell-depleted T cells, or PBMCs provided the cDNA or gDNA that served as material.

This clonotype was sampled from a man aged 60 to 69 who had recovered from COVID-19. The sequencing input was peripheral blood. The chain employs TRBV9 and TRBJ1-4; 9 bases match TRBD1. CDR3 sequence (DNA): TGTGCCAGCAGCCCCCGGAGGACAGGGGCTAATGAAAAACTGTTTTTT. Its translation is CASSPRRTGANEKLFF. The complete variable domain, with remaining parts taken from reference TRBV9 and TRBJ1-4, reads DSGVTQTPKHLITATGQRVTLRCSPRSGDLSVYWYQQSLDQGLQFLIQYYNGEERAKGNILERFSAQQFPDLHSELNLSSLELGDSALYFCASSPRRTGANEKLFFGSGTQLSVL.